This T cell receptor (beta chain) was sequenced for a study of T cell repertoires in cytomegalovirus infection. This clonotype was observed once. In TCRdb, the reads were re-called with MiXCR into one record per CDR3 protein. The repertoire holds under 850,000 distinct CDR3 sequences, 35% to 40% seen once, with more than 2.5% in the top ten. The CDR3 is 16 amino acids. CDR1 is MNHEY, CDR2 SVGEGT, per germline. The V segment lost 8 bases and the J segment 3 bases; nucleotides outside the gene matches: 12. The chain couples TRBV6-2 or TRBV6-3 to TRBJ2-1; 8 nucleotides match TRBD2. The specimen was PBMCs. The receptor comes from a human donor in good health (CMV status not recorded). Some clones in this sample may be carry-over from other donors' samples. CDR3 region: CASCSEVSGSYNEQFF. In DNA, the CDR3 is TGTGCCAGCTGTAGTGAAGTCAGCGGGAGCTACAATGAGCAGTTCTTC.